This T cell receptor beta chain was sequenced during a study of long-term antiretroviral therapy in people with HIV. This CDR3 is built from 14 residues. Germline V gene sequence: CDR1 SGHDT, CDR2 YYEEEE. With V trimmed by 2 bases and J by 3 bases, 5 bases remained unmatched. Whole-study results and caveats: The study found that diversity rose after ART but stayed below transplant donor controls.

Notes on this clone: The antigen is unknown.

Survey-level resolution applied to immunoSEQ assay v3.0. Only in-frame clones appear in the TCRdb table, and some are missing; sequencing was by immunoSEQ multiplex PCR. The table includes about 22,000 clones, approximately 86% detected once. This TCR came from a man between 60 and 75 years old with HIV. V is TRBV5-6 and J is TRBJ2-7; 7 positions match TRBD1. The sequencing used unsorted PBMCs, collected 1.3 years after starting antiretroviral therapy. The CDR3 DNA is TGTGCCAGCAGCTTATATGGGACAGACTACGAGCAGTACTTC. It translates to CASSLYGTDYEQYF.